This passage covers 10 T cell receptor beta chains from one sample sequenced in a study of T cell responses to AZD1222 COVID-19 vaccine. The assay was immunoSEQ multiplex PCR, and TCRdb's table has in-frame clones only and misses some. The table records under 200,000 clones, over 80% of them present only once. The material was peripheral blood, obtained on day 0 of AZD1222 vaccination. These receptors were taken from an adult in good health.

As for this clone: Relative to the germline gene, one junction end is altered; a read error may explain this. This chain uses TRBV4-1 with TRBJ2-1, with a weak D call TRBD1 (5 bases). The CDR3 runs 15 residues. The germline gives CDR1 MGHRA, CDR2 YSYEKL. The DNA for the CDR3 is TGCGCCAGCAGCCAAGATGGGGCATCCTTCAATGAGCAGTTCTTC. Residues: CASSQDGASFNEQFF.

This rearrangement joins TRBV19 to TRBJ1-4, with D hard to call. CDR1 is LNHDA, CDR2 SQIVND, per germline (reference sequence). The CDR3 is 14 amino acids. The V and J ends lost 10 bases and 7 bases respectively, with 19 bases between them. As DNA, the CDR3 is TGTGCCACCTTGAGTCCGGGGTACGCTGAAAAACTGTTTTTT. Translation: CATLSPGYAEKLFF. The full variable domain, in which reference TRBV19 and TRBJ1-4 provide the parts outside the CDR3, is DGGITQSPKYLFRKEGQNVTLSCEQNLNHDAMYWYRQDPGQGLRLIYYSQIVNDFQKGDIAEGYSVSREKKESFPLTVTSAQKNPTAFYLCATLSPGYAEKLFFGSGTQLSVL.

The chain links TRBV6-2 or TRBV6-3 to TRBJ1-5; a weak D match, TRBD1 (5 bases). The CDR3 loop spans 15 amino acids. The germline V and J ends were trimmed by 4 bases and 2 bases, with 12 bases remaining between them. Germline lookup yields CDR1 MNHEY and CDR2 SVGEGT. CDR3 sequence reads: CASSLGQGGNQPQHF. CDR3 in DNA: TGTGCCAGCAGTTTGGGGCAGGGCGGCAATCAGCCCCAGCATTTT.

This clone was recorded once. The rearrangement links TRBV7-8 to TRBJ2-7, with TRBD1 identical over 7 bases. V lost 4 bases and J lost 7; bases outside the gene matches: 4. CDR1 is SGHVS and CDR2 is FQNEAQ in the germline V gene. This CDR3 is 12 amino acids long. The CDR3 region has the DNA TGTGCCAGCAGCTACAGGGGTTTGGAGCAGTACTTC. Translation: CASSYRGLEQYF.

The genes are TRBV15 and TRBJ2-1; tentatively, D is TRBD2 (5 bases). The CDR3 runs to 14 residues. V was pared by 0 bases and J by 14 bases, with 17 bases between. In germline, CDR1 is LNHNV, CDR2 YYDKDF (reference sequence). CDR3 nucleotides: TGTGCCACCAGCAGAGATAAGGGAAGTGGGCGGGAGTTCTTC. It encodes CATSRDKGSGREFF.

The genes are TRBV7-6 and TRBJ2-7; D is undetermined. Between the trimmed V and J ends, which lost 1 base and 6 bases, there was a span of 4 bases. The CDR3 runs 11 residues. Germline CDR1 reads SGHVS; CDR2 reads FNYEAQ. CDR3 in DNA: TGTGCCAGCAGCTTAGGACCCGAGCAGTACTTC. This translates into CASSLGPEQYF.

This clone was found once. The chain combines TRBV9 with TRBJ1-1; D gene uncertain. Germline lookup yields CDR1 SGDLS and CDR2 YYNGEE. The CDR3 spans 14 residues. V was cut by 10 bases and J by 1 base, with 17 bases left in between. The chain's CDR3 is CACKGSQANTEAFF. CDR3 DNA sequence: TGTGCCTGCAAGGGATCCCAGGCGAACACTGAAGCTTTCTTT.

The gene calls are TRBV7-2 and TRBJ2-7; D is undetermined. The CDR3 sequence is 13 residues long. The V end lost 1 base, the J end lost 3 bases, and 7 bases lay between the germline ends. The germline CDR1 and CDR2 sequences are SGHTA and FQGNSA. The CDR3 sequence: CASSLGPGYEQYF. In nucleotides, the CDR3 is TGTGCCAGCAGCTTAGGGCCGGGCTACGAGCAGTACTTC.

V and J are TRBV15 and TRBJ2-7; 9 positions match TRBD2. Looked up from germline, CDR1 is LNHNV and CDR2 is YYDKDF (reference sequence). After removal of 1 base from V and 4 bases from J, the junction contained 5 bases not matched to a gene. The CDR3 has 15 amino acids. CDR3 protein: CATSRVRSGGYEQYF. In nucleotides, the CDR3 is TGTGCCACCAGCAGAGTACGCAGCGGGGGGTACGAGCAGTACTTC.

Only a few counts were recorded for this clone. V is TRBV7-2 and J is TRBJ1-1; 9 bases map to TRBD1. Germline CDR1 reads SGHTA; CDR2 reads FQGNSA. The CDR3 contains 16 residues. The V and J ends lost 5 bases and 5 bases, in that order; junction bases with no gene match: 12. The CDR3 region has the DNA TGTGCCAGCAGCCCATCGTTACGACAGGGGGGGACTGAAGCTTTCTTT. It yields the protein CASSPSLRQGGTEAFF.